A single sample gave rise to the 8 T cell receptor beta chains below, sequenced in a study of T cell changes during pregnancy in multiple sclerosis. Libraries were prepared by immunoSEQ multiplex PCR; TCRdb keeps only in-frame clonotypes and omits some of them. This sample carries fewer than 40,000 clones, about 90% of them seen once, and the ten largest clones take 0.7% to 1%. Sequencing used CD4+ T cells from peripheral blood mononuclear cells, obtained in the third trimester of pregnancy. The receptors come from a female donor with multiple sclerosis, enrolled in a pregnancy study.

The J gene is TRBJ2-1, the V gene TRBV5-1; TRBD2 aligns across 8 bases. This CDR3 spans 15 amino acids. Germline V gene lookup returns CDR1 SGHRS and CDR2 YFSETQ. Trimming took 3 bases from V and 4 from J; bases not matched to a gene: 6. Here the CDR3 reads CASSYASGHYNEQFF. As DNA, the CDR3 is TGCGCCAGCAGCTACGCTAGCGGGCATTACAATGAGCAGTTCTTC.

In DNA, the CDR3 is TGTGCCAGCAGCTTAGGGTCGGGGGAGAGGCTGTACTTC. Translated: CASSLGSGERLYF. The chain joins TRBV7-2 to TRBJ2-7, with D tentatively TRBD2 (6 bases). Trimming pared 1 base from V and 12 bases from J, leaving 16 bases between. Germline loops: CDR1 SGHTA, CDR2 FQGNSA. The CDR3 is 13 amino acids.

The chain combines TRBV25-1 with TRBJ1-1; D remains unclear. Trimming cost V 2 bases and J 5 bases, with 6 bases left between them. There are 12 residues in the CDR3. Germline V CDR1 and CDR2: MGHDK, SYGVNS. CDR3 sequence (DNA): TGTGCCAGCAGTGAACGAGAGACTGAAGCTTTCTTT. It specifies CASSERETEAFF.

The rearrangement uses TRBV5-1 and TRBJ2-1, with 12 bases aligning to TRBD2. CDR1 SGHRS and CDR2 YFSETQ come from the germline V gene. There are 15 residues in the CDR3. Trimming took 3 bases from V and 9 from J; bases not matched to a gene: 7. The CDR3 bases are TGCGCCAGCAGCTGGCCGACTAGCGGGAGTCGTGAGCAGTTCTTC. Translated, it gives CASSWPTSGSREQFF.

The genes are TRBV5-1 and TRBJ1-2, with 12 bases lining up with TRBD1. Germline lookup yields CDR1 SGHRS and CDR2 YFSETQ. CDR3 length equals 16 residues. Trimming removed 5 bases from V and 8 bases from J; junction bases left unmatched: 13. The CDR3 DNA reads TGCGCCAGCAGGTTTACTCCGGGACAGGGGGCGATCGGCTACACCTTC. This codes for CASRFTPGQGAIGYTF.

This chain uses TRBV25-1 with TRBJ2-4; 11 nucleotides match TRBD2. Germline V gene lookup returns CDR1 MGHDK and CDR2 SYGVNS. The CDR3 sequence is 14 residues long. Germline trimming cut 6 bases from V and 6 bases from J; bases unmatched to any gene: 4. The CDR3 region has the DNA TGTGCCAGCAGAAGTAGCGGGAGGGCAAACATTCAGTACTTC. It codes for CASRSSGRANIQYF.

This clone appeared a few times. V is TRBV28 and J is TRBJ1-5; 10 bases align to TRBD1. V lost 5 bases and J lost 7; bases outside the gene matches: 11. The germline V gene encodes CDR1 MDHEN and CDR2 SYDVKM. This CDR3 is 16 amino acids long. CDR3 DNA sequence: TGTGCCAGCAGTCAACCGGGGACAGGGGTTTGGCAGCCCCAGCATTTT. Its protein product is CASSQPGTGVWQPQHF.

This sequence joins TRBV28 and TRBJ2-7; D gene unclear. The germline V gene encodes CDR1 MDHEN and CDR2 SYDVKM. V lost 3 bases, J lost 3 bases, and 6 bases lay in between. The CDR3 runs to 12 residues. DNA for the CDR3: TGTGCCAGCAGTTTCCAGGACTACGAGCAGTACTTC. Protein product: CASSFQDYEQYF. Complete variable domain (other parts from reference TRBV28 and TRBJ2-7): DVKVTQSSRYLVKRTGEKVFLECVQDMDHENMFWYRQDPGLGLRLIYFSYDVKMKEKGDIPEGYSVSREKKERFSLILESASTNQTSMYLCASSFQDYEQYFGPGTRLTVT.